Shown below are 24 T cell receptor beta chains from a single sample sequenced in a study of cytomegalovirus exposure and HLA in healthy donors. The PCR was carried out with 60 Vbeta primers and 13 Jbeta primers. The method was immunoSEQ multiplex PCR; TCRdb's version includes in-frame clones alone and lacks a portion of them. The sample has roughly 190,000 clones; around 80% are singletons. The specimen sequenced was PBMCs. The source of these receptors is a woman aged 40 to 50 in good health and CMV-seronegative.

V gene TRBV7-9 combines with J gene TRBJ2-2; D remains unclear. The V gene's germline CDR1 is SEHNR and CDR2 FQNEAQ (reference sequence). V shed 1 base and J shed 4 bases, with 7 bases lying between them. This CDR3 region has 14 residues. The CDR3 nucleotides read TGTGCCAGCAGCTTAGGGGCAGTCACCGGGGAGCTGTTTTTT. This encodes CASSLGAVTGELFF.

The genes are TRBV5-1 and TRBJ2-1; D unresolved. Deletions cut 0 bases from V and 6 bases from J, with 13 bases between. The V gene's germline CDR1 is SGHRS and CDR2 YFSETQ. The CDR3 is 15 residues long. The CDR3 loop reads CASSLADGSINEQFF. The DNA for the CDR3 is TGCGCCAGCAGCTTGGCAGACGGGTCGATCAATGAGCAGTTCTTC.

This clone was picked up a small number of times. V usage is TRBV30 and J usage is TRBJ2-5; TRBD2 agrees at 14 bases. The V and J ends lost 3 bases and 5 bases, in that order; junction bases with no gene match: 2. CDR1 is GTSNPN and CDR2 is SVGIG in the germline V gene (reference sequence). The CDR3 sequence is 14 residues long. The CDR3 nucleotides are TGTGCCTGGAGGGGACTAGCGGGAGTGGAGACCCAGTACTTC. Translated: CAWRGLAGVETQYF.

As DNA, the CDR3 is TGTGCCAGTAGTGGGACCGGGACACTCCTCACAGATACGCAGTATTTT. Protein: CASSGTGTLLTDTQYF. The J gene is TRBJ2-3, the V gene TRBV19, with D perhaps matching TRBD1 (6 bases). From germline, CDR1 is LNHDA and CDR2 SQIVND (reference sequence). Between the trimmed V and J ends, which lost 5 bases and 2 bases, there was a span of 17 bases. There are 16 residues in the CDR3.

CDR3: CASSPGLAGEKLFF. The CDR3 nucleotides read TGTGCCAGCAGCCCCGGGCTAGCGGGTGAAAAACTGTTTTTT. This chain uses TRBV7-2 with TRBJ1-4; D gene unclear. The V end lost 5 bases, the J end lost 7 bases, and 14 bases lay between the germline ends. Germline values: CDR1 SGHTA, CDR2 FQGNSA. The CDR3 is 14 residues long.

The rearrangement uses TRBV4-3 and TRBJ1-2; 9 bases are a match to TRBD1. With 4 bases clipped from V and 4 bases from J, the junction kept 1 base outside the gene matches. Germline CDR1 reads LGHNA; CDR2 reads YSLEER. This CDR3 is 13 amino acids long. The CDR3 loop reads CASSLDRGYGYTF. CDR3 DNA: TGCGCCAGCAGCCTGGACAGGGGCTATGGCTACACCTTC.

This chain uses TRBV6-4 with TRBJ1-2; 9 positions agree with TRBD1. This CDR3 has 17 amino acids. Losses at the gene ends were 4 bases for V and 0 bases for J; bases not matched to a gene: 9. Per the germline V gene, CDR1 is MRHNA and CDR2 is SNTAGT. The CDR3 DNA reads as TGTGCCAGCAGTGCCCACAGGGGGCGTAACCCTAACTATGGCTACACCTTC. It encodes CASSAHRGRNPNYGYTF.

This clone was detected only once. One junction end disagrees with the germline gene, perhaps due to a read error. The CDR3 coding sequence is TGTTCCAGCACAATCGAAGGACAGATTTATGGCTACACCTTC. Amino acid sequence: CSSTIEGQIYGYTF. V and J are TRBV7-9 and TRBJ1-2; D is perhaps TRBD1 (6 bases). The CDR3 is made up of 14 amino acids. CDR1 SEHNR and CDR2 FQNEAQ come from the germline V gene (reference sequence).

The rearrangement joins TRBV10-3 to TRBJ2-3, with D possibly TRBD2 on 5 matching bases. V was pared by 6 bases and J by 1 base, with 14 bases between. This CDR3 is 15 amino acids long. The germline V gene encodes CDR1 ENHRY and CDR2 SYGVKD. CDR3 bases: TGTGCCATCAGCCCTCTAGCCGGGGGCACAGATACGCAGTATTTT. Translating gives CAISPLAGGTDTQYF.

The V call is TRBV6-6, the J call TRBJ1-5; 7 bases match TRBD1. J lost 0 bases, V lost 6 bases, and 5 bases had no gene match. The CDR3 runs to 15 residues. Germline lookup yields CDR1 MNHNY and CDR2 SVGAGI (reference sequence). CDR3 DNA: TGTGCCAGCAGAAGGGACAGCTATAGCAATCAGCCCCAGCATTTT. As protein: CASRRDSYSNQPQHF.

This chain joins TRBV5-4 and TRBJ2-7; 13 positions agree with TRBD2. Per the germline V gene, CDR1 is SGHNT and CDR2 is YYREEE (reference sequence). The CDR3 is 15 residues long. V dropped 4 bases and J dropped 1; count of bases not matched to a gene: 2. The CDR3 DNA sequence: TGTGCCAGCAGCGAGGGACTAGCGGGGTCCTACGAGCAGTACGTC. Its translation: CASSEGLAGSYEQYV.

The V call is TRBV5-4, the J call TRBJ2-1; D perhaps matches TRBD1 (6 bases). The CDR3 length is 14 residues. The V gene's germline CDR1 is SGHNT and CDR2 YYREEE (reference sequence). The ends were cut back, 4 bases at V and 8 bases at J, with 16 bases in the middle. The CDR3 DNA is TGTGCCAGCAGCCCTAGGACAGAGGGTTATGAGCAGTTCTTC. Translated: CASSPRTEGYEQFF.

The chain couples TRBV7-3 to TRBJ1-1; 7 bases are shared with TRBD1. Germline V gene data show CDR1 as SGHTA and CDR2 as FQGTGA. J gave up 2 bases and V 5 bases, and 8 bases lay outside the gene matches. The CDR3 spans 15 residues. The CDR3 coding sequence is TGTGCCAGCAGCACAGAGACAGGGCTCAACACTGAAGCTTTCTTT. Its protein product is CASSTETGLNTEAFF.

The chain's CDR3 is CASSTTSGSYNEQFF. The CDR3 nucleotides read TGTGCCAGTAGTACGACTAGCGGCTCCTACAATGAGCAGTTCTTC. The V gene is TRBV19, the J gene TRBJ2-1, with TRBD2 identical over 9 bases. J was trimmed by 0 bases and V by 4 bases; bases with no gene match: 1. The CDR3 loop spans 15 amino acids. Germline CDR1 and CDR2: LNHDA and SQIVND (reference sequence).

V usage is TRBV28 and J usage is TRBJ1-2; 8 bases align to TRBD1. Per germline, CDR1 MDHEN and CDR2 SYDVKM. Trimming at V came to 6 bases and at J to 4 bases, leaving 4 bases not matched to a gene. This CDR3 is built from 13 residues. The DNA for the CDR3 is TGTGCCAGCAGCTCCGACAGGGGCTATGGCTACACCTTC. It translates to CASSSDRGYGYTF.

The chain uses TRBV28 and TRBJ2-1; 11 nucleotides align to TRBD2. CDR3 size: 17 residues. Trimming removed 5 bases from V and 3 bases from J; junction bases left unmatched: 9. In germline, CDR1 is MDHEN, CDR2 SYDVKM. The DNA for the CDR3 is TGTGCCAGCAGTCTATTGGCAGGGACTAGCGGCTACAATGAGCAGTTCTTC. Protein sequence: CASSLLAGTSGYNEQFF.

The V gene is TRBV13, the J gene TRBJ1-1; 7 bases align to TRBD1. The ends lost 2 bases at V and 4 bases at J; junction bases unmatched: 10. Germline V gene sequence: CDR1 PRHDT, CDR2 FYEKMQ (reference sequence). CDR3 length: 16 amino acids. The CDR3 is CASSLLQGTRSTEAFF. The CDR3 DNA reads as TGTGCCAGCAGCTTACTACAGGGGACGCGTAGCACTGAAGCTTTCTTT.

The CDR3 protein is CASGQGLNTEAFF. In DNA, the CDR3 is TGTGCCAGCGGACAGGGATTGAACACTGAAGCTTTCTTT. J is TRBJ1-1 and V is TRBV2; 8 positions match TRBD1. CDR1 is SNHLY, CDR2 FYNNEI, per germline. Unmatched junction bases numbered 2, after V lost 8 bases and J lost 0 bases. CDR3 size: 13 residues.

This chain joins TRBV2 and TRBJ1-1; 8 bases line up with TRBD1. There are 14 residues in the CDR3. CDR1 and CDR2 from the germline V gene are SNHLY and FYNNEI. J was trimmed by 4 bases and V by 4 bases; bases with no gene match: 5. The CDR3 nucleotides are TGTGCCAGCAGTGGAGGACAGGGAAGCACTGAAGCTTTCTTT. This translates into CASSGGQGSTEAFF.

The V call is TRBV11-3, the J call TRBJ2-5, with D possibly TRBD2 on 5 matching bases. The germline V gene encodes CDR1 SGHNT and CDR2 YENEEA. The germline V and J ends were trimmed by 0 bases and 5 bases, with 13 bases remaining between them. The CDR3 spans 15 residues. CDR3 sequence reads: CASSLEGLAGETQYF. The CDR3 region has the DNA TGTGCCAGCAGCTTAGAAGGTCTAGCCGGGGAGACCCAGTACTTC.

V gene TRBV19 combines with J gene TRBJ2-5; 7 nucleotides line up with TRBD1. Germline loops: CDR1 LNHDA, CDR2 SQIVND (reference sequence). This CDR3 contains 14 residues. J lost 4 bases, V lost 1 base, and 3 bases had no gene match. The DNA for the CDR3 is TGTGCCAGTAGTATAGGACAGGGCCGAGAGACCCAGTACTTC. This encodes CASSIGQGRETQYF.

The gene calls are TRBV4-2 and TRBJ2-3; TRBD2 aligns across 11 bases. Germline assignment: CDR1 LGHNA and CDR2 YNFKEQ. The trim removed 0 bases at V and 1 base at J, leaving 3 bases unmatched. The CDR3 contains 17 residues. CDR3 DNA: TGTGCCAGCAGCCAAGAGATTAGCGGGAGGGGCACAGATACGCAGTATTTT. It specifies CASSQEISGRGTDTQYF.

The chain links TRBV10-3 to TRBJ2-7, with 9 nucleotides matching TRBD1. This CDR3 is 15 amino acids long. CDR1 is ENHRY and CDR2 is SYGVKD in the germline V gene. The V segment lost 0 bases and the J segment 4 bases; nucleotides outside the gene matches: 4. In nucleotides, the CDR3 is TGTGCCATCAGTGAGTCGACGGGACAGGGTTACGAGCAGTACGTC. Its translation: CAISESTGQGYEQYV.

There are a few counts of this clone. Germline is not matched at one junction end, which may reflect a read error. V is TRBV7-9 and J is TRBJ2-1; D is possibly TRBD2 (5 bases). Germline CDR1 reads SEHNR; CDR2 reads FQNEAQ (reference sequence). The CDR3 has 17 amino acids. The CDR3 DNA reads TGTTCCAGCAGCTTAGGCCCGCGGGCAAGCTCCTACAATGAGCAGTTCTTC. Encoded protein: CSSSLGPRASSYNEQFF.